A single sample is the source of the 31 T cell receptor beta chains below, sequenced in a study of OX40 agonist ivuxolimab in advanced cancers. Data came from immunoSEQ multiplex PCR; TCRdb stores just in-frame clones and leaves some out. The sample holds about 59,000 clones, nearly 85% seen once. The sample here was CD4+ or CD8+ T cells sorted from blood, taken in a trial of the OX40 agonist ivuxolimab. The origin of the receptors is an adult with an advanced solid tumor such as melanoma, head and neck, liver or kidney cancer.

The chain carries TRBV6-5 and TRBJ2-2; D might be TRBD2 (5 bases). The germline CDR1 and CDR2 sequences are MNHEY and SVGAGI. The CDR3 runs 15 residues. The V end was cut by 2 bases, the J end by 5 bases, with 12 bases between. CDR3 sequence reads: CASSYEGAQTGELFF. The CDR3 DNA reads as TGTGCCAGCAGTTACGAGGGAGCACAAACCGGGGAGCTGTTTTTT.

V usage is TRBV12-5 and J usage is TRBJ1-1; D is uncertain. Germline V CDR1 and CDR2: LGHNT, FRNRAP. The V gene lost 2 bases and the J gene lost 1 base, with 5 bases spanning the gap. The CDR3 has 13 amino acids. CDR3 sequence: CASGLSKNTEAFF. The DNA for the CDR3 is TGTGCTAGTGGTTTGTCGAAGAACACTGAAGCTTTCTTT.

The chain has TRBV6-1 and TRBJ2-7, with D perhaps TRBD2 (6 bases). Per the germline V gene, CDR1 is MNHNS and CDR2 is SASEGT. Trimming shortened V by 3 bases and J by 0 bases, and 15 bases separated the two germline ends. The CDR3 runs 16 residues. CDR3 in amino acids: CASSEPRGGSSYEQYF. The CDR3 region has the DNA TGTGCCAGCAGTGAGCCTCGAGGAGGGAGCTCCTACGAGCAGTACTTC.

For the CDR3, the DNA is TGTGCCAGCAGCCTATCGGGACAATCGAACACTGAAGCTTTCTTT. Residues: CASSLSGQSNTEAFF. The V gene is TRBV7-9, the J gene TRBJ1-1; tentative D call: TRBD1 (6 bases). The CDR3 has 15 residues. From germline, CDR1 is SEHNR and CDR2 FQNEAQ (reference sequence). Trimming took 5 bases from V and 1 from J, leaving 14 bases between them.

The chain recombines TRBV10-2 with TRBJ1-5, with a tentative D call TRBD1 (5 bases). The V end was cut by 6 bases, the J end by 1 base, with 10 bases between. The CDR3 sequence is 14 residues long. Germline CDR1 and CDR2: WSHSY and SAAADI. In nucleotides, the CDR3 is TGCGCCAGCAGGGACTGGGGCAGCAATCAGCCCCAGCATTTT. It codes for CASRDWGSNQPQHF.

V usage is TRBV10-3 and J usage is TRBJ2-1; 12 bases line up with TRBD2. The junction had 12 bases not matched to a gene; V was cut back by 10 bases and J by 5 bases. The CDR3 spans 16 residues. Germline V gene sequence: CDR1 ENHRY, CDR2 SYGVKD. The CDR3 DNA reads TGTGCCAGCGGACTAGCGGGACCCCAGGGGAACAATGAGCAGTTCTTC. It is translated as CASGLAGPQGNNEQFF.

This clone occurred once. The CDR3 is CASSQVETKGNTIYF. The CDR3, as DNA: TGTGCCAGCAGCCAAGTGGAGACGAAGGGAAACACCATATATTTT. V is TRBV4-2 and J is TRBJ1-3; D remains unclear. V gave up 1 base and J gave up 4 bases, with 11 bases separating them. The CDR3 has 15 amino acids. Germline V gene lookup returns CDR1 LGHNA and CDR2 YNFKEQ.

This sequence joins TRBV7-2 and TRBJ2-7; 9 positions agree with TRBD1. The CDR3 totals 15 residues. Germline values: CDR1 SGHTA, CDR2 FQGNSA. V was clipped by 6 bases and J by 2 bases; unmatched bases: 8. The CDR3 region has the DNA TGTGCCAGCAGACCAGACAGGGGGTCCCCCTACGAGCAGTACTTC. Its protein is CASRPDRGSPYEQYF.

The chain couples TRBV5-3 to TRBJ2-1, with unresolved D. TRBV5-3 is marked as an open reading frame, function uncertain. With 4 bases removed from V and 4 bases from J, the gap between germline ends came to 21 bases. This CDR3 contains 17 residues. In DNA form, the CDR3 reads TGTGCCAGAAGCAAATACACGACTCCAATACCTTACAATGAGCAGTTCTTC. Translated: CARSKYTTPIPYNEQFF.

DNA of the CDR3: TGTGCCAGCAGCCATGGGGAGACCCAGTACTTC. Translating gives CASSHGETQYF. J is TRBJ2-5 and V is TRBV14; unclear D gene. Germline assignment: CDR1 SGHDN and CDR2 FVKESK. The CDR3 loop spans 11 amino acids. V was clipped by 3 bases and J by 5 bases, with 4 bases between them.

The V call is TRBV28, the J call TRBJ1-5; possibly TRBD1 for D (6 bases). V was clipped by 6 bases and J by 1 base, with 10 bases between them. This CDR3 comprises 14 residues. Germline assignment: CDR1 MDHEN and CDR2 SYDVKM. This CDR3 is CASSRGPSNQPQHF. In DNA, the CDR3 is TGTGCCAGCAGCCGGGGGCCGAGCAATCAGCCCCAGCATTTT.

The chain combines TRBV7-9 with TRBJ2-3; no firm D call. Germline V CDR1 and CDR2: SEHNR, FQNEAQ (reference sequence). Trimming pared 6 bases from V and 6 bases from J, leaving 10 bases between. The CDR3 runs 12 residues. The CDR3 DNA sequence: TGTGCCAGCAGTCTGGGGTGGGATACGCAGTATTTT. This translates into CASSLGWDTQYF.

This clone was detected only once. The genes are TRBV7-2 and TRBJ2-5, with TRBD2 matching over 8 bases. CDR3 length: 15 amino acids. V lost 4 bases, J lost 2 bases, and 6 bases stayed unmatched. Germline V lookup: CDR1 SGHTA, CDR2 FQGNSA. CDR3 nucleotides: TGTGCCAGCAGCTCGCCGGGAGGGGGGCAAGAGACCCAGTACTTC. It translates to CASSSPGGGQETQYF. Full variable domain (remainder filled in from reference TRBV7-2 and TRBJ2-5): GAGVSQSPSNKVTEKGKDVELRCDPISGHTALYWYRQSLGQGLEFLIYFQGNSAPDKSGLPSDRFSAERTGGSVSTLTIQRTQQEDSAVYLCASSSPGGGQETQYFGPGTRLLVL.

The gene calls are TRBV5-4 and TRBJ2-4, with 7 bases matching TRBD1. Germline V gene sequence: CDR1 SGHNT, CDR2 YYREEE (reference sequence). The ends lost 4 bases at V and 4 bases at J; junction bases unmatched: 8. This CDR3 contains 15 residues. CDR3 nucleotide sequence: TGTGCCAGCAGCCGCGACAGGGCTCTTAAAAACATTCAGTACTTC. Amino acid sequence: CASSRDRALKNIQYF.

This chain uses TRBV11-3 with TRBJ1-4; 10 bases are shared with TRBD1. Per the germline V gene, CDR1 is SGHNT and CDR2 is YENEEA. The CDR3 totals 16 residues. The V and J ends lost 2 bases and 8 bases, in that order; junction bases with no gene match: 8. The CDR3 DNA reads TGTGCCAGCAGCTTAATCCAGGACAGGGGGTCGGAAAAACTGTTTTTT. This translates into CASSLIQDRGSEKLFF.

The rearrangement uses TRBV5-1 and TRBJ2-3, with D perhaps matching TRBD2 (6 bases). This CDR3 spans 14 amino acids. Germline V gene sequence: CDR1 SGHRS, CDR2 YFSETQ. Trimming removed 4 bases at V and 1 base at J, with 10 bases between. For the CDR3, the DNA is TGCGCCAGCAGCAGGGACTGGGGCACAGATACGCAGTATTTT. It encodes CASSRDWGTDTQYF.

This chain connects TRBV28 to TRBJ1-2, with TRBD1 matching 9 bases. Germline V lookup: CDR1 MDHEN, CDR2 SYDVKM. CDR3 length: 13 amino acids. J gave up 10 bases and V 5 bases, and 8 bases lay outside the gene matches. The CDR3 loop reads CASSIPGQGDYTF. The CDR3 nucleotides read TGTGCCAGCAGTATCCCGGGACAGGGAGACTACACCTTC.

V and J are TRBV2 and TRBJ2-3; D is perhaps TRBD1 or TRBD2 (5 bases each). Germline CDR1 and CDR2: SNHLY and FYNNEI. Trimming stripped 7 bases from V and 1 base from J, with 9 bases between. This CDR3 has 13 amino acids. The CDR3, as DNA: TGTGCCAGCACCCAGGGAGGCACAGATACGCAGTATTTT. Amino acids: CASTQGGTDTQYF.

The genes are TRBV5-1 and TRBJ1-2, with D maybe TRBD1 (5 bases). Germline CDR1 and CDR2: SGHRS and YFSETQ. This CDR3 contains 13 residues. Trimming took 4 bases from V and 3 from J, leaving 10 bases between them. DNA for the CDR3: TGCGCCAGCAGCGGAGACAGTTACTATGGCTACACCTTC. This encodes CASSGDSYYGYTF.

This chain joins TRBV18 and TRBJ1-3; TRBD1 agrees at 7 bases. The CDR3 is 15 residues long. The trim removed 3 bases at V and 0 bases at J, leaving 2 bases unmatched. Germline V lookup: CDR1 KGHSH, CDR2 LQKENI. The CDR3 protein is CASSPGQDSGNTIYF. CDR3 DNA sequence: TGTGCCAGCTCACCTGGACAGGACTCTGGAAACACCATATATTTT.

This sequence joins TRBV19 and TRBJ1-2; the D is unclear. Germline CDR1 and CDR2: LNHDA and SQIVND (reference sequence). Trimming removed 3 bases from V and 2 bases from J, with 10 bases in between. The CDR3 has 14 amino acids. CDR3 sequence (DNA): TGTGCCAGTAGTATCGCGCTGACAAACTATGGCTACACCTTC. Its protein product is CASSIALTNYGYTF. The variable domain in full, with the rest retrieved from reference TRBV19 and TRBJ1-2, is DGGITQSPKYLFRKEGQNVTLSCEQNLNHDAMYWYRQDPGQGLRLIYYSQIVNDFQKGDIAEGYSVSREKKESFPLTVTSAQKNPTAFYLCASSIALTNYGYTFGSGTRLTVV.

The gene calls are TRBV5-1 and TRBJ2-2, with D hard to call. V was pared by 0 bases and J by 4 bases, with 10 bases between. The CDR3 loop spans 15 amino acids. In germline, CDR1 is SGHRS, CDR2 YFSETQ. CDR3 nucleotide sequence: TGCGCCAGCAGCTTGGCCGTCTCCTTCACCGGGGAGCTGTTTTTT. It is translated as CASSLAVSFTGELFF.

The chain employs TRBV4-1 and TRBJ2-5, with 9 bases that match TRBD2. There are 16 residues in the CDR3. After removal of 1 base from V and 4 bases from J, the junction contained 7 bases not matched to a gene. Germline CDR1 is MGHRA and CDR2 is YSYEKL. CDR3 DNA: TGCGCCAGCAGCCAAGGCTGGAGCGGGGGGCGAGAGACCCAGTACTTC. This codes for CASSQGWSGGRETQYF.

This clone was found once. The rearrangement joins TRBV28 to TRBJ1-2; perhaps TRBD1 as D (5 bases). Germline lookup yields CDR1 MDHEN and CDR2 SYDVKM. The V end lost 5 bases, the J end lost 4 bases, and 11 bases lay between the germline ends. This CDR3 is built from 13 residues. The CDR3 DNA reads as TGTGCCAGCAGTACAGACGGGGGCTATGGCTACACCTTC. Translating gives CASSTDGGYGYTF.

The CDR3 region has the DNA TGTGCCAGCCAAGTTAGCGGGTTGGGCGAGCAGTACTTC. Encoded protein: CASQVSGLGEQYF. The V call is TRBV11-2, the J call TRBJ2-7, with 7 bases that match TRBD2. V was pared by 8 bases and J by 6 bases, with 10 bases of the junction left unmatched. The CDR3 is 13 residues long. Germline values: CDR1 SGHAT, CDR2 FQNNGV.

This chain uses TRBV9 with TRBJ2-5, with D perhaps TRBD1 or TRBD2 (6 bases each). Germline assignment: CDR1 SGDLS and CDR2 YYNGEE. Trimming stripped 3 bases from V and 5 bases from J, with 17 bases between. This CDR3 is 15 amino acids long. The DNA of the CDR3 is TGTGCCAGCAGCGCCGAGTGGGGGGCGGGGGAGACCCAGTACTTC. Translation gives CASSAEWGAGETQYF.

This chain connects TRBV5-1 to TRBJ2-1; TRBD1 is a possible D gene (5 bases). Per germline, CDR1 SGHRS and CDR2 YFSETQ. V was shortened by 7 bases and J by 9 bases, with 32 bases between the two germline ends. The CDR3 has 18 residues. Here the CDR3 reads CASGKTDTPRPGKAEQFF. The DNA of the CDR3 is TGCGCCAGCGGAAAAACGGACACCCCGCGCCCCGGAAAAGCTGAGCAGTTCTTC.

CDR3 nucleotide sequence: TGCAGCGCTCCCGGGACAGGGGCTGCTGAAGCTTTCTTT. As protein: CSAPGTGAAEAFF. The genes are TRBV29-1 and TRBJ1-1; TRBD1 matches at 10 bases. The germline V gene encodes CDR1 SQVTM and CDR2 ANQGSEA. V dropped 7 bases and J dropped 6; count of bases not matched to a gene: 8. This CDR3 comprises 13 residues.

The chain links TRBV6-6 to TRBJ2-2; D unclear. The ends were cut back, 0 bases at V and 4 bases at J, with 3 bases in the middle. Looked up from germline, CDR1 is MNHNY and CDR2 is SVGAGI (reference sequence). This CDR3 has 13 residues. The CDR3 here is CASSYSFTGELFF. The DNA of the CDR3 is TGTGCCAGCAGTTACTCGTTCACCGGGGAGCTGTTTTTT.

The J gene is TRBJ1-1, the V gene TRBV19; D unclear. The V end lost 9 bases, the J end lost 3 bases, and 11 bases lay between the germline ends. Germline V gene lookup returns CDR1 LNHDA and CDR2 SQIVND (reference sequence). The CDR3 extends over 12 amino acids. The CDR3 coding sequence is TGTGCCAGCAGAAGGAGGGACACTGAAGCTTTCTTT. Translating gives CASRRRDTEAFF.

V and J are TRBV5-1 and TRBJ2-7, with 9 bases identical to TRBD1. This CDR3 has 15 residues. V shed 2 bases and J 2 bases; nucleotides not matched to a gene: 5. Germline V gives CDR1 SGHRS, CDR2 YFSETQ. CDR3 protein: CASSLRTGATYEQYF. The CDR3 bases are TGCGCCAGCAGCTTAAGGACAGGGGCGACCTACGAGCAGTACTTC.